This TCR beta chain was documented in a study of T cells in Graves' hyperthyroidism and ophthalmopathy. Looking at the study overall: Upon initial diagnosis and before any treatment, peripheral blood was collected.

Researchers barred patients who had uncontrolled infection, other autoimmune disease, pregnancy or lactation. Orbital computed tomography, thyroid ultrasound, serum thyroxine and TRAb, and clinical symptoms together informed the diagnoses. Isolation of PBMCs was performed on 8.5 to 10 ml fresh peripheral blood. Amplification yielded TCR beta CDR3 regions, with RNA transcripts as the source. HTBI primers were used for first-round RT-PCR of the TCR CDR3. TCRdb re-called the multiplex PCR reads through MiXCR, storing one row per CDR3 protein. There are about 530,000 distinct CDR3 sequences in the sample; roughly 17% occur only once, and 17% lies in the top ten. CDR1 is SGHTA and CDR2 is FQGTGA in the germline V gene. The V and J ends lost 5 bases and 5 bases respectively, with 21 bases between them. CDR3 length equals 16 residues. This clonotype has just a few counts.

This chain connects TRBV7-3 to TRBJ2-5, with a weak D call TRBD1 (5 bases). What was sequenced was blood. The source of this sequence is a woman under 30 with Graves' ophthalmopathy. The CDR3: CASSPLPGLAGETQYF. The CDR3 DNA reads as TGTGCCAGCAGCCCGCTCCCCGGGCTCGCAGGGGAGACCCAGTACTTC.